This TCR beta chain was sequenced in a study of cytomegalovirus exposure and HLA in healthy donors. As concerns this clone: Its matching antigen is unknown.

Between the trimmed V and J ends, which lost 0 bases and 7 bases, there was a span of 13 bases. This CDR3 is 14 amino acids long. CDR1 is SGHTS, CDR2 YDEGEE, per germline. Both 60 Vbeta primers and 13 Jbeta primers went into the PCR. Generated by immunoSEQ multiplex PCR, the TCRdb table keeps only in-frame clones and is missing some. The sample contains over 150,000 clones, around three quarters of which appear only once. Regarding the study as a whole: In presence/absence analyses, roughly uniform sequencing depth across donors was assumed. In a later analysis, TCR beta V- and J-gene trimming was associated with a missense DCLRE1C variant. There were under 200 TCR beta chains listed as cytomegalovirus-associated.

The chain employs TRBV5-8 and TRBJ1-2, with D tentatively TRBD1 (6 bases). The TCR originated in a man in his forties in good health and CMV-seronegative. Sample: PBMCs. CDR3 sequence reads: CASSLAAGASGYTF. The CDR3 DNA reads as TGTGCCAGCAGCTTGGCGGCAGGGGCCAGTGGCTACACCTTC.